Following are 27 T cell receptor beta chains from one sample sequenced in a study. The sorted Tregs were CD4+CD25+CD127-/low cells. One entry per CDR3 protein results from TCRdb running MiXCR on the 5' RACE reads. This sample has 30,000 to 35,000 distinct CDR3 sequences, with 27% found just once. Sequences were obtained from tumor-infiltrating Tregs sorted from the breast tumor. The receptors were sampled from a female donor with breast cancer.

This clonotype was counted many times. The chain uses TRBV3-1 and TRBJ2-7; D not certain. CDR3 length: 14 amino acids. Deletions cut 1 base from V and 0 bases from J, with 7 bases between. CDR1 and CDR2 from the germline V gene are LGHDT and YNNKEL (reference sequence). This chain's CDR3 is CASSQGAGSYEQYF. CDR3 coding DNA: TGTGCCAGCAGCCAAGGGGCTGGCTCCTACGAGCAGTACTTC.

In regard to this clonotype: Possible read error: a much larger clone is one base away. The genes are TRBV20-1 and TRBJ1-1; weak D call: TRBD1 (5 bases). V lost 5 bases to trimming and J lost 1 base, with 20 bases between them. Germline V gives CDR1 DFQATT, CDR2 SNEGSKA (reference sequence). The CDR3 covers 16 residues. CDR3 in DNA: TGCAGTGCTGAGGGAGGGCAGGGAAAGAGGAACACTGAAGCTTTCTTT. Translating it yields CSAEGGQGKRNTEAFF.

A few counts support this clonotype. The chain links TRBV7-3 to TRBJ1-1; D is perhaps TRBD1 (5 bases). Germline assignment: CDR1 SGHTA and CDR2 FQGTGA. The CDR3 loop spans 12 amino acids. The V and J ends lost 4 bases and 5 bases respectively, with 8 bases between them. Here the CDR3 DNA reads TGTGCCAGCAGCTCCGGGGGTACTGAAGCTTTCTTT. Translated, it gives CASSSGGTEAFF.

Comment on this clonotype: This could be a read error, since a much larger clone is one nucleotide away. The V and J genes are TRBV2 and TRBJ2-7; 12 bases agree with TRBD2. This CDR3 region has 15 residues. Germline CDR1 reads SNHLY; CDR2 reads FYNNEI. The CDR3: CAAFDWTSGTYERYF. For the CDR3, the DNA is TGTGCCGCTTTCGATTGGACTAGCGGGACCTACGAGCGGTACTTC.

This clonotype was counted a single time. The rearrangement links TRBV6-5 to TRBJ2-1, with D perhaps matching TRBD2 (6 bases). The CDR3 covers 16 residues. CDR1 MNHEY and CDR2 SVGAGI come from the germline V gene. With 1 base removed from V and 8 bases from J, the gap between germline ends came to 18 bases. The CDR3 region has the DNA TGTGCCAGCAGTTACTACCTAGCGCCCGATAACGATGAGCAGTTCTTC. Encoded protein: CASSYYLAPDNDEQFF.

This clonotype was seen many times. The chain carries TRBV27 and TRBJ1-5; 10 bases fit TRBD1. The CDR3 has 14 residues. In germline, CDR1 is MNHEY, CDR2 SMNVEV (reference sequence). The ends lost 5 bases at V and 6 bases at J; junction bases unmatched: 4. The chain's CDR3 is CASSPRQGAQPQHF. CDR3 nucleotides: TGTGCCAGCAGTCCTAGACAGGGGGCTCAGCCCCAGCATTTT.

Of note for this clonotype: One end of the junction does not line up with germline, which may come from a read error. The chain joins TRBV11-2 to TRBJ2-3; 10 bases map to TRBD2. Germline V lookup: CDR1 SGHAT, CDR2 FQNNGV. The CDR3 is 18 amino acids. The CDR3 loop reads CAGSLDPSAAGGSDTQYF. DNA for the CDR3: TGTGCCGGCAGCTTAGACCCCTCGGCAGCGGGAGGGTCAGATACGCAGTATTTT.

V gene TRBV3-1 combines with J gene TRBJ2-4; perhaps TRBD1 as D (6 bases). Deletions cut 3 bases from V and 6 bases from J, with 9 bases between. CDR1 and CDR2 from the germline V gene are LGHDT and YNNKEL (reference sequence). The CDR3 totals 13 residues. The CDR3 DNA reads TGTGCCAGCAGCCAGGGACACCGAAACATTCAGTACTTC. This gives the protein CASSQGHRNIQYF.

CDR3 sequence (DNA): TGTGCCAGCAGCTTAGGACTGGGCGCTGAAGCTTTCTTT. Amino acid sequence: CASSLGLGAEAFF. The chain is built from TRBV7-7 and TRBJ1-1; D is uncertain. The CDR3 has 13 amino acids. From germline, CDR1 is SSHAT and CDR2 FNYEAQ (reference sequence). Trimming pared 1 base from V and 6 bases from J, leaving 9 bases between.

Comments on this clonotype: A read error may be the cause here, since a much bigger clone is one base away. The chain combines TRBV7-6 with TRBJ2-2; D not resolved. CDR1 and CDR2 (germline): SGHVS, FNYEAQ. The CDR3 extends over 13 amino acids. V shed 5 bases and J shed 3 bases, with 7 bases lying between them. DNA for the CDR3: TGTGCCAGCAGCCTCGCTGACACCGGGGAGCTGTTTTTT. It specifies CASSLADTGELFF.

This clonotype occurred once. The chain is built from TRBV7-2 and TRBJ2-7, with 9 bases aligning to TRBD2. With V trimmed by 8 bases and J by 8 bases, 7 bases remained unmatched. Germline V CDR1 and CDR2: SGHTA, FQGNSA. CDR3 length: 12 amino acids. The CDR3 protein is CASRTSDYKQYF. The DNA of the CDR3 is TGTGCCAGCCGGACTAGCGATTACAAGCAGTACTTC.

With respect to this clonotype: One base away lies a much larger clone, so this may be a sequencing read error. The CDR3 nucleotides read TGTGCCAGCAGCCATGGGCCGCACAATGAGCAGTTCTTC. It encodes CASSHGPHNEQFF. J is TRBJ2-1 and V is TRBV7-2, with no clear D. CDR3 length: 13 residues. Between the trimmed V and J ends, which lost 5 bases and 5 bases, there was a span of 10 bases. Looked up from germline, CDR1 is SGHTA and CDR2 is FQGNSA.

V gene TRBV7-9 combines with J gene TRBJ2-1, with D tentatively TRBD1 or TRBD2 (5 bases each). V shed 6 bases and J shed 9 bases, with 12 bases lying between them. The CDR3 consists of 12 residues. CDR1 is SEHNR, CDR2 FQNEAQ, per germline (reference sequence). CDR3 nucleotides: TGTGCCAGCAGTTTGGGGACCCTTGAGCAGTTCTTC. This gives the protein CASSLGTLEQFF.

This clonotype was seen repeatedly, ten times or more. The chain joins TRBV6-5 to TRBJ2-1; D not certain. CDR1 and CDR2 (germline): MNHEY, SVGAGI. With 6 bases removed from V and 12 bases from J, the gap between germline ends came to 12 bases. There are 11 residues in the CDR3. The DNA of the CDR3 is TGTGCCAGCAGCGGTGAGTTCGGGCAGTTCTTC. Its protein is CASSGEFGQFF.

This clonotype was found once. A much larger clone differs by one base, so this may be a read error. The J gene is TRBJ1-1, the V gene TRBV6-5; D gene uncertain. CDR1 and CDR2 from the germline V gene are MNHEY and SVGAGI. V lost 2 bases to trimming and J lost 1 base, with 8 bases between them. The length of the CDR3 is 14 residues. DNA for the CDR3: TGTGCCAGCAGTTACCCGCTCTGGAACACTGAAGCTTTCTTT. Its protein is CASSYPLWNTEAFF.

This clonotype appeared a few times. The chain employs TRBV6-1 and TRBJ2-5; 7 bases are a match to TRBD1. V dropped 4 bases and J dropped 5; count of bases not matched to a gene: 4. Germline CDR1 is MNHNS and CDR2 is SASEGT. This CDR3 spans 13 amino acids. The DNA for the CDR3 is TGTGCCAGCAGTGCCTACAGGGGTGAGACCCAGTACTTC. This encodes CASSAYRGETQYF.

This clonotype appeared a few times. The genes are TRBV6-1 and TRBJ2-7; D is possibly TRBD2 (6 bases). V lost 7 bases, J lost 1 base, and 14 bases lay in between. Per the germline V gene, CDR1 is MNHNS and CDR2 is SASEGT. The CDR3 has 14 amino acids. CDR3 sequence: CASKAQAGSYEQYF. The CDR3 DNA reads TGTGCCAGCAAGGCGCAGGCGGGGTCCTACGAGCAGTACTTC.

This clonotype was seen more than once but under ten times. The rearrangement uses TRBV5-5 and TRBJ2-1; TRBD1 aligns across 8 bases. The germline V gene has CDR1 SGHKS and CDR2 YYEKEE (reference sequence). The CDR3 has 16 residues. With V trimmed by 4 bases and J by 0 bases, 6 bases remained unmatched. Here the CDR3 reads CASSISTGGSYNEQFF. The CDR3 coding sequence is TGTGCCAGCAGCATCTCCACAGGGGGCTCCTACAATGAGCAGTTCTTC.

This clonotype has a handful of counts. CDR3 nucleotides: TGTGCCAGCAGTGTAGGGGGGAATGAGCAGTTCTTC. As protein: CASSVGGNEQFF. V and J are TRBV6-1 and TRBJ2-1; D assignment may be TRBD1 or TRBD2 (6 bases each). Germline CDR1 reads MNHNS; CDR2 reads SASEGT. CDR3 size: 12 residues. Trimming took 4 bases from V and 7 from J, leaving 8 bases between them.

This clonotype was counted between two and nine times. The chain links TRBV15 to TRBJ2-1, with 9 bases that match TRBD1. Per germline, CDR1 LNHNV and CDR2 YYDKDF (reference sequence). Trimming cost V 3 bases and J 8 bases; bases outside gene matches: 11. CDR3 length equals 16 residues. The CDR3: CATSRGRTGDSHEQFF. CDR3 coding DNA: TGTGCCACCAGCAGGGGTCGGACAGGGGATTCCCATGAGCAGTTCTTC.

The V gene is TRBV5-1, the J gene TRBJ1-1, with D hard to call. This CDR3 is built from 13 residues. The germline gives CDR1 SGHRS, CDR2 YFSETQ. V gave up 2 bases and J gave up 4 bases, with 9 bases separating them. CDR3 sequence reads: CASSFSRPTEAFF. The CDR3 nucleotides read TGCGCCAGCAGCTTTAGCCGCCCCACTGAAGCTTTCTTT.

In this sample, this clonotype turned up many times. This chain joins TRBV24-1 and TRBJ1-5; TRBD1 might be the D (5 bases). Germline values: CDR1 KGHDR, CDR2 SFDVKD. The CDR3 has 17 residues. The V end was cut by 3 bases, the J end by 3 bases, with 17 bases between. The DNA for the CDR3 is TGTGCCACCAGTGATGGGCGCGGGAGGGGTTTCAATCAGCCCCAGCATTTT. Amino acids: CATSDGRGRGFNQPQHF.

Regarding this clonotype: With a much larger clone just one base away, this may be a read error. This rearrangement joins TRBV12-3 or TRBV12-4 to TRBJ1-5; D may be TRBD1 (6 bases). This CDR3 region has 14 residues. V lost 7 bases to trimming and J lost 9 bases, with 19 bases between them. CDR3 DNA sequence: TGTGCCAGCACCCTAGGGGGGCAGGGACGGCCCCAGCATTTT. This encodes CASTLGGQGRPQHF.

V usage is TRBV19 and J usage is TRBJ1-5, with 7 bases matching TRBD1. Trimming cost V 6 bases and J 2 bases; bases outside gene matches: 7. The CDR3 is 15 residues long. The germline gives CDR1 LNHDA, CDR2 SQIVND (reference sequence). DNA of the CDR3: TGTGCCAGTAGCGACAGGGAGGGAGGCAATCAGCCCCAGCATTTT. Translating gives CASSDREGGNQPQHF.

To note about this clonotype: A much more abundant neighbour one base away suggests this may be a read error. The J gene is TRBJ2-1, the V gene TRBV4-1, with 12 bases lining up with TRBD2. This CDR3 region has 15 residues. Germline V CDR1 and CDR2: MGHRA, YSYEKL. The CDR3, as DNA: TGCGCCAGCGGCCAACCGACTAGCGGGAGAGCTGAGCAGTTCTTC. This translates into CASGQPTSGRAEQFF.

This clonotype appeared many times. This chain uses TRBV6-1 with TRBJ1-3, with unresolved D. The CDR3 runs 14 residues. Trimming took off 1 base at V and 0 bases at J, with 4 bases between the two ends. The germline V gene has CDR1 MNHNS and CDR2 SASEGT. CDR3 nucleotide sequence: TGTGCCAGCAGTGAAGGGTACTCTGGAAACACCATATATTTT. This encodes CASSEGYSGNTIYF.

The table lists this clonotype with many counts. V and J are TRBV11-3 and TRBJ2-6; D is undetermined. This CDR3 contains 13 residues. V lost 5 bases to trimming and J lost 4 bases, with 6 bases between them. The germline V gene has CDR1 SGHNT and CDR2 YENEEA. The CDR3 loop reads CASSPDGANVLTF. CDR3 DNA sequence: TGTGCCAGCAGCCCCGACGGGGCCAACGTCCTGACTTTC.